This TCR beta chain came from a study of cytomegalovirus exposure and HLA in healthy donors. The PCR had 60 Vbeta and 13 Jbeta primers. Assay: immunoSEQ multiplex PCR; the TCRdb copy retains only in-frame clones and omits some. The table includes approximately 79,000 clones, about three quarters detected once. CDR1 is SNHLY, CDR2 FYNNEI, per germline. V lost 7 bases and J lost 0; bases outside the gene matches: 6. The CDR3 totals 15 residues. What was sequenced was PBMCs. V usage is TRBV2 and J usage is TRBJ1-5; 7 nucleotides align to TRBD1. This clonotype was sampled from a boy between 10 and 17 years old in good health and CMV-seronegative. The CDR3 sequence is CASTKTGNSNQPQHF. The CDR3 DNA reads TGTGCCAGCACCAAGACAGGGAATAGCAATCAGCCCCAGCATTTT.